These 30 T cell receptor beta chains were all obtained from the same sample, sequenced in a study of Ad26.COV2.S vaccination and SARS-CoV-2 variants. As to treatment: 15 to 20 received Ad26.COV2.S at low or high dose, single or two shots; about 5 received placebo; per-sample allocation not given. Sampling took place 63 days after the first vaccine or placebo injection. Assay: immunoSEQ multiplex PCR; the TCRdb copy retains only in-frame clones and omits some. The sample carries 400,000 to 450,000 clones, 90% recorded once. The sequencing used peripheral blood, collected in a trial of Ad26.COV2.S vaccine versus placebo. The receptors come from a person between 18 and 65 years old who received the Ad26.COV2.S COVID-19 vaccine or a placebo.

The CDR3 bases are TGTGCCAGTAAAGGCGGGGTCAGGAATCAGCCCCAGCATTTT. Translation: CASKGGVRNQPQHF. The V and J genes are TRBV19 and TRBJ1-5, with unresolved D. V was trimmed by 7 bases and J by 4 bases, leaving 14 bases between them. The CDR3 is 14 amino acids. Germline CDR1 is LNHDA and CDR2 is SQIVND (reference sequence).

V is TRBV6-4 and J is TRBJ2-7, with 9 bases fitting TRBD1. Germline CDR1 MRHNA, CDR2 SNTAGT. This CDR3 comprises 18 residues. After removal of 4 bases from V and 4 bases from J, the junction contained 17 bases not matched to a gene. In DNA, the CDR3 is TGTGCCAGCAGTGCTCCGGGACAGGGTCGACGGTCGCTTTACGAGCAGTACTTC. Translation: CASSAPGQGRRSLYEQYF.

This chain links TRBV2 with TRBJ2-1; D not resolved. CDR3 length: 13 residues. The V gene's germline CDR1 is SNHLY and CDR2 FYNNEI. Trimming pared 2 bases from V and 9 bases from J, leaving 11 bases between. The CDR3 region is CASSETWWGEQFF. Here the CDR3 DNA reads TGTGCCAGCAGTGAAACGTGGTGGGGTGAGCAGTTCTTC.

The CDR3 DNA reads as TGTGCCAGCAGCAGAATCCCGGGACAGAGTAACACCGGGGAGCTGTTTTTT. Protein sequence: CASSRIPGQSNTGELFF. The rearrangement links TRBV7-3 to TRBJ2-2, with TRBD1 matching 7 bases. Trimming removed 5 bases from V and 2 bases from J; junction bases left unmatched: 11. Germline loops: CDR1 SGHTA, CDR2 FQGTGA. This CDR3 comprises 17 residues.

The genes are TRBV27 and TRBJ1-5; 8 positions match TRBD1. Germline CDR1 reads MNHEY; CDR2 reads SMNVEV (reference sequence). This CDR3 contains 14 residues. After removal of 1 base from V and 8 bases from J, the junction contained 4 bases not matched to a gene. Here the CDR3 reads CASSLWAGGKPQHF. Written as DNA, the CDR3 is TGTGCCAGCAGTTTATGGGCAGGGGGCAAGCCCCAGCATTTT.

This sequence joins TRBV3-1 (or the pseudogene TRBV3-2) and TRBJ2-5; TRBD1 aligns across 7 bases. The CDR3 runs 14 residues. Looked up from germline, CDR1 is LGHDT and CDR2 is YNNKEL (reference sequence). J gave up 5 bases and V 4 bases, and 7 bases lay outside the gene matches. The CDR3 protein is CASSPQTGWETQYF. The DNA of the CDR3 is TGTGCCAGCAGCCCACAGACAGGGTGGGAGACCCAGTACTTC.

The rearrangement links TRBV7-8 to TRBJ2-5; D unclear. Trimming removed 0 bases at V and 9 bases at J, with 5 bases between. Germline V gene lookup returns CDR1 SGHVS and CDR2 FQNEAQ. This CDR3 has 11 amino acids. This CDR3 reads CASSLAVPQYF. As DNA, the CDR3 is TGTGCCAGCAGCTTAGCGGTCCCCCAGTACTTC. Filled out from reference TRBV7-8 and TRBJ2-5, the complete variable domain reads GAGVSQSPRYKVAKRGQDVALRCDPISGHVSLFWYQQALGQGPEFLTYFQNEAQLDKSGLPSDRFFAERPEGSVSTLKIQRTQQEDSAVYLCASSLAVPQYFGPGTRLLVL.

The CDR3 DNA follows: TGTGCCAGCAGTTTACAATCCGGGGAGACCCAGTACTTC. Its protein product is CASSLQSGETQYF. The J gene is TRBJ2-5, the V gene TRBV27; D is uncertain. Germline V lookup: CDR1 MNHEY, CDR2 SMNVEV (reference sequence). V lost 2 bases, J lost 5 bases, and 9 bases lay in between. CDR3 length: 13 residues.

This chain links TRBV3-1 (or the pseudogene TRBV3-2) with TRBJ2-5, with D hard to call. This CDR3 contains 15 residues. Between the trimmed V and J ends, which lost 1 base and 2 bases, there was a span of 11 bases. The V gene's germline CDR1 is LGHDT and CDR2 YNNKEL (reference sequence). CDR3 nucleotide sequence: TGTGCCAGCAGCCAAGTCTACGAAGCTCAAGAGACCCAGTACTTC. Translating it yields CASSQVYEAQETQYF.

The chain uses TRBV4-3 and TRBJ2-7; 7 bases align to TRBD1. Trimming removed 5 bases from V and 3 bases from J; junction bases left unmatched: 7. CDR1 and CDR2 (germline): LGHNA, YSLEER. CDR3 length: 14 residues. The CDR3 bases are TGCGCCAGCAGCTATAGGACAGGTAACTACGAGCAGTACTTC. Amino acid sequence: CASSYRTGNYEQYF.

The V call is TRBV7-2, the J call TRBJ2-7, with TRBD2 matching over 7 bases. CDR1 is SGHTA and CDR2 is FQGNSA in the germline V gene. V gave up 5 bases and J gave up 2 bases; unmatched junction bases: 6. The CDR3 consists of 14 residues. CDR3 in DNA: TGTGCCAGCAGCCCGTGGGGGGGAGCCTACGAGCAGTACTTC. It yields the protein CASSPWGGAYEQYF. Full variable domain (remainder filled in from reference TRBV7-2 and TRBJ2-7): GAGVSQSPSNKVTEKGKDVELRCDPISGHTALYWYRQSLGQGLEFLIYFQGNSAPDKSGLPSDRFSAERTGGSVSTLTIQRTQQEDSAVYLCASSPWGGAYEQYFGPGTRLTVT.

The gene calls are TRBV4-1 and TRBJ2-5; D unclear. The CDR3 spans 14 residues. Germline CDR1 is MGHRA and CDR2 is YSYEKL. V was trimmed by 4 bases and J by 3 bases, leaving 12 bases between them. The chain's CDR3 is CASSLRALKETQYF. The CDR3, as DNA: TGCGCCAGCAGCCTCCGGGCCCTAAAAGAGACCCAGTACTTC.

The chain links TRBV11-2 to TRBJ1-4, with D hard to call. Trimming cost V 3 bases and J 5 bases, with 7 bases left between them. Per the germline V gene, CDR1 is SGHAT and CDR2 is FQNNGV. This CDR3 has 13 amino acids. Here the CDR3 DNA reads TGTGCCAGCAGCTTTGGTATAAATGAAAAACTGTTTTTT. Amino acid sequence: CASSFGINEKLFF.

V is TRBV4-3 and J is TRBJ2-1; D is unclear. The CDR3 covers 14 residues. Per the germline V gene, CDR1 is LGHNA and CDR2 is YSLEER. V gave up 1 base and J gave up 6 bases, with 10 bases separating them. The CDR3 DNA is TGCGCCAGCAGCCAAGTTGTCCAAAGCAATGAGCAGTTCTTC. It is translated as CASSQVVQSNEQFF.

The chain is built from TRBV5-1 and TRBJ2-4, with a possible D match to TRBD2 (5 bases). The CDR3 is 16 residues long. Per the germline V gene, CDR1 is SGHRS and CDR2 is YFSETQ. Trimming removed 1 base from V and 0 bases from J, with 11 bases in between. The CDR3 nucleotides are TGCGCCAGCAGCTTGTCCGCAGGACTAGCCAAAAACATTCAGTACTTC. Translation gives CASSLSAGLAKNIQYF. Filled out from reference TRBV5-1 and TRBJ2-4, the complete variable domain reads KAGVTQTPRYLIKTRGQQVTLSCSPISGHRSVSWYQQTPGQGLQFLFEYFSETQRNKGNFPGRFSGRQFSNSRSEMNVSTLELGDSALYLCASSLSAGLAKNIQYFGAGTRLSVL.

This chain joins TRBV19 and TRBJ2-7; TRBD2 matches at 7 bases. The ends lost 3 bases at V and 3 bases at J; junction bases unmatched: 5. Germline CDR1 is LNHDA and CDR2 is SQIVND (reference sequence). CDR3 length: 14 residues. CDR3 bases: TGTGCCAGTAGTATCGGGGAGGGTGTCTACGAGCAGTACTTC. This gives the protein CASSIGEGVYEQYF.

The chain is built from TRBV28 and TRBJ2-7; D gene ambiguous. The CDR3 runs to 13 residues. V was clipped by 7 bases and J by 10 bases, with 20 bases between them. The germline V gene has CDR1 MDHEN and CDR2 SYDVKM. In DNA form, the CDR3 reads TGTGCCAGCACTCCCCCCGGGCTGGTCCAACAGTACTTC. Its protein is CASTPPGLVQQYF.

The genes are TRBV2 and TRBJ2-7; TRBD1 aligns across 8 bases. The ends lost 7 bases at V and 4 bases at J; junction bases unmatched: 3. CDR1 is SNHLY, CDR2 FYNNEI, per germline. This CDR3 comprises 12 residues. CDR3 DNA sequence: TGTGCCAGCATGGGACAGGCGTACGAGCAGTACTTC. Translating it yields CASMGQAYEQYF.

This chain connects TRBV11-2 to TRBJ2-7, with 8 bases fitting TRBD1. The CDR3 consists of 15 residues. Trimming cost V 6 bases and J 3 bases; bases outside gene matches: 10. Germline V lookup: CDR1 SGHAT, CDR2 FQNNGV. The CDR3 DNA is TGTGCCAGCAGGAGGGACAGGCGAGGGGTCTACGAGCAGTACTTC. It codes for CASRRDRRGVYEQYF.

The chain recombines TRBV7-3 with TRBJ2-1; maybe TRBD2 (5 bases). Trimming took off 5 bases at V and 11 bases at J, with 19 bases between the two ends. Germline V gives CDR1 SGHTA, CDR2 FQGTGA. The CDR3 is 14 amino acids. CDR3 region: CASSGSQGRAQQFF. Here the CDR3 DNA reads TGTGCCAGCAGCGGTTCCCAAGGGCGGGCTCAGCAGTTCTTC.

This clone was observed a single time. This chain connects TRBV7-9 to TRBJ2-7, with TRBD2 matching 8 bases. This CDR3 contains 14 residues. From germline, CDR1 is SEHNR and CDR2 FQNEAQ (reference sequence). V shed 0 bases, J shed 3 bases, and the junction held 1 base outside the gene matches. CDR3 loop: CASSLAGTSYEQYF. The DNA for the CDR3 is TGTGCCAGCAGCTTAGCTGGGACTAGCTACGAGCAGTACTTC.

V gene TRBV7-2 combines with J gene TRBJ1-3; the D gene is possibly TRBD1 (6 bases). The V gene lost 10 bases and the J gene lost 0 bases, with 10 bases spanning the gap. The CDR3 runs to 13 residues. Germline V gene lookup returns CDR1 SGHTA and CDR2 FQGNSA. The CDR3 loop is CANRASSGNTIYF. The DNA of the CDR3 is TGTGCCAACAGGGCCAGCTCTGGAAACACCATATATTTT.

V is TRBV5-6 and J is TRBJ2-1, with 9 bases identical to TRBD1. This CDR3 contains 17 residues. Unmatched junction bases numbered 13, after V lost 5 bases and J lost 4 bases. Germline V gene lookup returns CDR1 SGHDT and CDR2 YYEEEE. DNA of the CDR3: TGTGCCAGCAGTCCAACCTTCCGGGACAGGGCGTACAATGAGCAGTTCTTC. Translated: CASSPTFRDRAYNEQFF.

This clone has at least ten counts. This chain links TRBV4-3 with TRBJ2-1; D is uncertain. Germline V gives CDR1 LGHNA, CDR2 YSLEER. This CDR3 is built from 17 residues. Trimming cost V 2 bases and J 10 bases, with 24 bases left between them. CDR3 region: CASSQKSGGIMGGEQFF. The DNA of the CDR3 is TGCGCCAGCAGCCAAAAGTCTGGCGGAATCATGGGCGGCGAGCAGTTCTTC.

The chain combines TRBV19 with TRBJ2-7; D remains ambiguous. CDR3 size: 14 residues. The V end was cut by 3 bases, the J end by 3 bases, with 12 bases between. Germline V gives CDR1 LNHDA, CDR2 SQIVND (reference sequence). The CDR3 DNA reads as TGTGCCAGTAGTATTGCAGTGGGGAACTACGAGCAGTACTTC. This encodes CASSIAVGNYEQYF.

The chain couples TRBV9 to TRBJ2-3; the D call may be TRBD1 or TRBD2 (5 bases each). V was cut by 1 base and J by 0 bases, with 21 bases left in between. The CDR3 runs 19 residues. Germline lookup yields CDR1 SGDLS and CDR2 YYNGEE. The chain's CDR3 is CASSVSPEGNEASTDTQYF. Written as DNA, the CDR3 is TGTGCCAGCAGCGTAAGCCCTGAGGGGAATGAGGCTAGCACAGATACGCAGTATTTT.

This clone has a count of ten or more. V usage is TRBV10-3 and J usage is TRBJ2-6; D unclear. CDR1 is ENHRY, CDR2 SYGVKD, per germline. V was trimmed by 0 bases and J by 0 bases, leaving 3 bases between them. The CDR3 runs to 15 residues. CDR3 protein: CAISESDSGANVLTF. CDR3 in DNA: TGTGCCATCAGTGAGTCGGACTCTGGGGCCAACGTCCTGACTTTC.

This clone was found once. The chain employs TRBV11-2 and TRBJ2-7; 12 bases match TRBD2. This CDR3 region has 14 residues. V lost 6 bases to trimming and J lost 5 bases; unmatched junction nucleotides: 5. The germline gives CDR1 SGHAT, CDR2 FQNNGV. The CDR3 loop is CASRLAGGPHEQYF. The CDR3 DNA reads TGTGCCAGCAGGCTAGCGGGAGGGCCCCACGAGCAGTACTTC.

This chain connects TRBV5-6 to TRBJ2-7, with 7 bases that match TRBD1. J was trimmed by 2 bases and V by 0 bases; bases with no gene match: 8. CDR1 is SGHDT, CDR2 YYEEEE, per germline. The CDR3 totals 16 residues. The CDR3 bases are TGTGCCAGCAGCTTGGTCTCTCCGGGACAGACCTACGAGCAGTACTTC. It specifies CASSLVSPGQTYEQYF.

DNA of the CDR3: TGCGCCAGCAGCCAAAGGGACAGATCCTACAATGAGCAGTTCTTC. It codes for CASSQRDRSYNEQFF. The chain employs TRBV4-3 and TRBJ2-1, with 7 bases lining up with TRBD1. V gave up 2 bases and J gave up 1 base; unmatched junction bases: 2. The germline CDR1 and CDR2 sequences are LGHNA and YSLEER. There are 15 residues in the CDR3.